The next 5 T cell receptor beta chains were all read from a single sample in a study of OX40 agonist ivuxolimab in advanced cancers. Libraries were made using the immunoSEQ multiplex PCR assay. TCRdb obtained this table from immuneACCESS and retained in-frame rearrangements with V and J assigned. These tables miss some clones; where compared with another copy, unresolved V genes account for less than half of the shortfall, and the remainder is unexplained. Counted in this sample were 35,000 to 40,000 clones; 92% of them appeared once. Roughly 9.8% of the sample is held by the ten biggest clonotypes. The sequencing used CD4+ or CD8+ T cells sorted from blood, collected in a trial of the OX40 agonist ivuxolimab. These receptors all come from an adult with an advanced solid tumor such as melanoma, head and neck, liver or kidney cancer.

The genes are TRBV19 and TRBJ1-5, with unresolved D. The CDR3 has 15 amino acids. Trimming removed 7 bases from V and 0 bases from J, with 13 bases in between. Germline V gives CDR1 LNHDA, CDR2 SQIVND (reference sequence). CDR3 protein: CASKADLYSNQPQHF. The DNA for the CDR3 is TGTGCCAGTAAGGCAGATTTATATAGCAATCAGCCCCAGCATTTT.

The table lists this clone with a count of one. The CDR3 bases are TGTGCCAGCAGCGTAGGCCCGACTAGCGGAAGCACAGATACGCAGTATTTT. Translated: CASSVGPTSGSTDTQYF. The chain has TRBV9 and TRBJ2-3; 9 bases are shared with TRBD2. Germline trimming cut 0 bases from V and 0 bases from J; bases unmatched to any gene: 5. Looked up from germline, CDR1 is SGDLS and CDR2 is YYNGEE. CDR3 length: 17 residues.

The CDR3 DNA sequence: TGTGCCAGCAGCCCACAAAGCGGGAGTGGAGATACGCAGTATTTT. It is translated as CASSPQSGSGDTQYF. This chain connects TRBV7-2 to TRBJ2-3; 8 bases match TRBD2. The CDR3 loop spans 15 amino acids. Germline assignment: CDR1 SGHTA and CDR2 FQGNSA. V lost 5 bases and J lost 5; bases outside the gene matches: 9.

The chain is built from TRBV4-1 and TRBJ1-1; 7 nucleotides line up with TRBD1. The CDR3 sequence is 16 residues long. Germline V gene data show CDR1 as MGHRA and CDR2 as YSYEKL. The V gene end was trimmed by 0 bases and the J gene end by 0 bases; junction bases not matched to a gene: 4. CDR3 DNA: TGCGCCAGCAGCCAAGATTTGGGGACAGTGAACACTGAAGCTTTCTTT. It encodes CASSQDLGTVNTEAFF.

The chain carries TRBV30 and TRBJ1-2; TRBD1 is a possible D gene (6 bases). The CDR3 totals 13 residues. Germline values: CDR1 GTSNPN, CDR2 SVGIG (reference sequence). V lost 4 bases to trimming and J lost 8 bases, with 17 bases between them. CDR3 loop: CAWIGSPQGGYTF. In DNA, the CDR3 is TGTGCCTGGATTGGTTCCCCCCAGGGGGGCTACACCTTC.